The sequence of this TCR beta chain was determined in a study of T cells in Graves' hyperthyroidism and ophthalmopathy. Broader study findings: Among thyroid clonotypes expanded above 0.001, most also appeared in blood.

Researchers amplified the TCR beta CDR3 regions from RNA transcripts. TCR CDR3 regions were first amplified by RT-PCR with HTBI primers. TCRdb recomputed calls from the multiplex PCR reads with MiXCR, one row per CDR3 protein. The table has fewer than 650,000 distinct CDR3 sequences, less than 15% seen once. This clonotype was counted many times. Its target is not known. Patients aged 18 to 65 had newly diagnosed hyperthyroidism lasting under 2 months. Clinical symptoms, serum thyroxine and TRAb, thyroid ultrasound and orbital computed tomography together formed the diagnostic basis. This sequence was found in a woman aged 40 to 49 with Graves' hyperthyroidism. Input material: blood.

In nucleotides, the CDR3 is TGTGCCAGCAGTCATTCCCCCAGGGGGCCGAGTACGAACACTGAAGCTTTCTTT. Translated: CASSHSPRGPSTNTEAFF. The chain is built from TRBV6-1 and TRBJ1-1, with TRBD1 identical over 8 bases. This CDR3 region has 18 residues. Germline V CDR1 and CDR2: MNHNS, SASEGT. The V and J ends lost 5 bases and 1 base, in that order; junction bases with no gene match: 15.